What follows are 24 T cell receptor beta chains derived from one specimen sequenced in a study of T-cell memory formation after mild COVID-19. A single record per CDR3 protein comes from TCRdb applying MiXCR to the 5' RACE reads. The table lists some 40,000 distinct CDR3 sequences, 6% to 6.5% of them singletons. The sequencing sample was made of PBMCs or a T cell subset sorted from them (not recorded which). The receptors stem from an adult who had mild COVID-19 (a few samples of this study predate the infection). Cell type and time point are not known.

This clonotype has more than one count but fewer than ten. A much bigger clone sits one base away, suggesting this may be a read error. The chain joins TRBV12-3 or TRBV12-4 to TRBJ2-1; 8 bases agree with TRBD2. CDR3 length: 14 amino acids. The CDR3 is CASSFGGGPNEQLF. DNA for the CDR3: TGTGCCAGCAGTTTCGGGGGGGGGCCCAATGAGCAGTTATTC.

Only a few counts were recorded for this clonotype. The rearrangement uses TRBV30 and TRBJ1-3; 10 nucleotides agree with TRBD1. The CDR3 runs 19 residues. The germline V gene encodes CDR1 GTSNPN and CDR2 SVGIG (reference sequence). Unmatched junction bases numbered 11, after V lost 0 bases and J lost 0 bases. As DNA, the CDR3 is TGTGCCTGGAGTGTACTTGGTCGGGGACAGGGGAGCTCTGGAAACACCATATATTTT. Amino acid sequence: CAWSVLGRGQGSSGNTIYF. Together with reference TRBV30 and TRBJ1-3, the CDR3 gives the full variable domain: SQTIHQWPATLVQPVGSPLSLECTVEGTSNPNLYWYRQAAGRGLQLLFYSVGIGQISSEVPQNLSASRPQDRQFILSSKKLLLSDSGFYLCAWSVLGRGQGSSGNTIYFGEGSWLTVV.

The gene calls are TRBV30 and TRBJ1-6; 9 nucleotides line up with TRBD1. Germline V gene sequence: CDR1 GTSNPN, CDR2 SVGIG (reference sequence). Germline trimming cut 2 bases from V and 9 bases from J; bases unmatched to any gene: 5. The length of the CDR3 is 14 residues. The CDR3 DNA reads TGTGCCTGGAGTTCGGGACAGGGTACTTCACCCCTCCACTTT. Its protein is CAWSSGQGTSPLHF.

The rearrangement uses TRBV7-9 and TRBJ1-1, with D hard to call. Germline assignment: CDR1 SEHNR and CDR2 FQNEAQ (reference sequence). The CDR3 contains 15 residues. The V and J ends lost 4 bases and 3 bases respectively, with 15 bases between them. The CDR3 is CASSSPRKNDTEAFF. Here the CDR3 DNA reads TGTGCCAGCAGCTCCCCGCGTAAGAATGACACTGAAGCTTTCTTT.

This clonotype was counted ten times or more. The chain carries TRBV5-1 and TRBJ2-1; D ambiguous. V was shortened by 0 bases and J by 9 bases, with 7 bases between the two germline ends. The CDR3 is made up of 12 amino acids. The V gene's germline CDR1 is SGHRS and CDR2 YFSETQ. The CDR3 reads CASSLESGEQFF. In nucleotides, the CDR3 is TGCGCCAGCAGCTTGGAGTCCGGTGAGCAGTTCTTC.

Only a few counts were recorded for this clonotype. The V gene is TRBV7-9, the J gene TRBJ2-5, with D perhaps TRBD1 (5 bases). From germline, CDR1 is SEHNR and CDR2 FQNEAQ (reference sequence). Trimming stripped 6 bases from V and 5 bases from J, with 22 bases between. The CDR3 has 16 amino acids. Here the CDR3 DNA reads TGTGCCAGCAGTCGCATAGGACATCCGGAAGGGGAGACCCAGTACTTC. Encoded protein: CASSRIGHPEGETQYF.

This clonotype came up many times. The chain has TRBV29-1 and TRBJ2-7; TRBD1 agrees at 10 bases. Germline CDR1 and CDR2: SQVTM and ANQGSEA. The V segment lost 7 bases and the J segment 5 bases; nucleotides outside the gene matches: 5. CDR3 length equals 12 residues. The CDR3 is CSGGQGEDEQYF. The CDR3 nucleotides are TGCAGCGGTGGACAGGGGGAGGACGAGCAGTACTTC.

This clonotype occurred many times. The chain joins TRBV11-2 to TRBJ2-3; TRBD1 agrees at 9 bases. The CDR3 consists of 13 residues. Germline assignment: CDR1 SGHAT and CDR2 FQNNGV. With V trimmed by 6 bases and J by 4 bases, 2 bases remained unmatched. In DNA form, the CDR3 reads TGTGCCAGCAGAAGACAGGGGGCAGATACGCAGTATTTT. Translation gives CASRRQGADTQYF.

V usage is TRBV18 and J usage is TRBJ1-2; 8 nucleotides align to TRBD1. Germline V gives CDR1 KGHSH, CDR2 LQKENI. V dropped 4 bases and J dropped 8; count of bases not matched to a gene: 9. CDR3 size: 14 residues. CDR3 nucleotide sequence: TGTGCCAGCTCACTGGGACAGGATAATAGGGGCTACACCTTC. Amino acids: CASSLGQDNRGYTF.

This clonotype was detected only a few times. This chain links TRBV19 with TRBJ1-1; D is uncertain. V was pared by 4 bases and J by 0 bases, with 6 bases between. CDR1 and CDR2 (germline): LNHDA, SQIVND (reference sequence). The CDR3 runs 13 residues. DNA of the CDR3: TGTGCCAGTAGTAGTCAGGTGAACACTGAAGCTTTCTTT. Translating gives CASSSQVNTEAFF. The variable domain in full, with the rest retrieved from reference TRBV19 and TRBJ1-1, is DGGITQSPKYLFRKEGQNVTLSCEQNLNHDAMYWYRQDPGQGLRLIYYSQIVNDFQKGDIAEGYSVSREKKESFPLTVTSAQKNPTAFYLCASSSQVNTEAFFGQGTRLTVV.

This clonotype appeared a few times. Here the CDR3 reads CASRPGQSYNEQFF. CDR3 in DNA: TGTGCCAGCAGACCGGGACAGAGCTACAATGAGCAGTTCTTC. The rearrangement uses TRBV19 and TRBJ2-1; 7 positions agree with TRBD1. The CDR3 sequence is 14 residues long. Trimming took 9 bases from V and 3 from J; bases not matched to a gene: 8. Germline lookup yields CDR1 LNHDA and CDR2 SQIVND (reference sequence).

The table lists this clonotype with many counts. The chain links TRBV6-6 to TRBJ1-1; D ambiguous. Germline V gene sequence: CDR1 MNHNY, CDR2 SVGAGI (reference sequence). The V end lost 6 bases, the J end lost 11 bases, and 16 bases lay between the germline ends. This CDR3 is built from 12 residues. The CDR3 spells CASRTDVGGAFF. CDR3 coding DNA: TGTGCCAGCAGGACGGACGTCGGAGGGGCTTTCTTT.

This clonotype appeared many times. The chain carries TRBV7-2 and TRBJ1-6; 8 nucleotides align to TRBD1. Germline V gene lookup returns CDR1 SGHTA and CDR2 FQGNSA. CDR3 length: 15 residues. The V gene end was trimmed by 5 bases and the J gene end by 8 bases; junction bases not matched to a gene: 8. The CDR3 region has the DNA TGTGCCAGCAGCCCAAAGACAGGGGTTTATTCACCCCTCCACTTT. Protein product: CASSPKTGVYSPLHF.

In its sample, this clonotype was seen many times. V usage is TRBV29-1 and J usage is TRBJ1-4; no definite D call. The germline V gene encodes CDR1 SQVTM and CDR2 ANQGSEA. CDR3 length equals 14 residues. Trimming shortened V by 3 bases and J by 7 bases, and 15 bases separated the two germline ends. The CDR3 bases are TGCAGCGTTGACCTCGACGGTGACTCTGAAAAACTGTTTTTT. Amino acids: CSVDLDGDSEKLFF.

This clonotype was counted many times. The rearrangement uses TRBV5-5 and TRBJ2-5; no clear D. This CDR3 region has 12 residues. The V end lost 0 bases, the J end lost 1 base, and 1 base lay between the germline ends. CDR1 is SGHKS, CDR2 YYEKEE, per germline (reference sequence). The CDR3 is CASSLAQETQYF. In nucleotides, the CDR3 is TGTGCCAGCAGCTTGGCCCAAGAGACCCAGTACTTC.

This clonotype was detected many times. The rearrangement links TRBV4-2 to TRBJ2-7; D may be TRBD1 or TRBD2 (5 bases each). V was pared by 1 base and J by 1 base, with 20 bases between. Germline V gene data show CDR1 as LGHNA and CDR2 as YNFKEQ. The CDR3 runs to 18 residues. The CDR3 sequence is CASSQVLSGPLGSYEQYF. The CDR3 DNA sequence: TGTGCCAGCAGCCAAGTGTTATCGGGACCCCTAGGTTCCTACGAGCAGTACTTC.

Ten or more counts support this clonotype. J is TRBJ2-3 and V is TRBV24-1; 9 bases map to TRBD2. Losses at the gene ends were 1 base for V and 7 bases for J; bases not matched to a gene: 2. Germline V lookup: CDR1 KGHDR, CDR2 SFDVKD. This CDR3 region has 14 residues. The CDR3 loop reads CATSDFLAGNTQYF. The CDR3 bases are TGTGCCACCAGTGATTTCCTAGCGGGAAATACGCAGTATTTT.

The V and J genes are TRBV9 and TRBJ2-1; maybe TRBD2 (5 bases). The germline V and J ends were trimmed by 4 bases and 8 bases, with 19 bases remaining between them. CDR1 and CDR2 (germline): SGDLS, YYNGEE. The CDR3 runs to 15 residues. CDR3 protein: CASSPGRVSGYEQFF. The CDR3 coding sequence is TGTGCCAGCAGCCCGGGAAGGGTATCGGGGTATGAGCAGTTCTTC.

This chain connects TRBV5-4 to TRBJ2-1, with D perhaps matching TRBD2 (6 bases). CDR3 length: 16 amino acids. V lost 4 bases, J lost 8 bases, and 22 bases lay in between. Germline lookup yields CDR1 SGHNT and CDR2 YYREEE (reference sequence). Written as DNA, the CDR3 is TGTGCCAGCAGCACCTTGGGACTCGAGCCGTATGATGAGCAGTTCTTC. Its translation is CASSTLGLEPYDEQFF.

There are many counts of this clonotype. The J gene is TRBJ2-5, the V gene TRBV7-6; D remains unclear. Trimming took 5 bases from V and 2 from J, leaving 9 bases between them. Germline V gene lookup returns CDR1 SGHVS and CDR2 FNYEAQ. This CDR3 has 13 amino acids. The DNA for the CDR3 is TGTGCCAGCAGCCACAACCCTCAAGAGACCCAGTACTTC. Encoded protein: CASSHNPQETQYF.

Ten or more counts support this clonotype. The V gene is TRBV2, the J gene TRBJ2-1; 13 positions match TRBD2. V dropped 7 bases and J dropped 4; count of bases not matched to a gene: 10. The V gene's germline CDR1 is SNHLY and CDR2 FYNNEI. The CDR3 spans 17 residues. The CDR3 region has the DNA TGTGCCAGCAATGGGGGGGGACTAGCGGGATCTTACAATGAGCAGTTCTTC. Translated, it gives CASNGGGLAGSYNEQFF.

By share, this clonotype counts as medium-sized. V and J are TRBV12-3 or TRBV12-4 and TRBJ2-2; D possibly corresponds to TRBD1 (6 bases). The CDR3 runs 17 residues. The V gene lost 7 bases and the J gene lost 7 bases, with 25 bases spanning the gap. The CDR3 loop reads CASTDPPPQGLIGELFF. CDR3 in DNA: TGTGCCAGCACCGATCCTCCCCCACAGGGTCTGATCGGGGAGCTGTTTTTT.

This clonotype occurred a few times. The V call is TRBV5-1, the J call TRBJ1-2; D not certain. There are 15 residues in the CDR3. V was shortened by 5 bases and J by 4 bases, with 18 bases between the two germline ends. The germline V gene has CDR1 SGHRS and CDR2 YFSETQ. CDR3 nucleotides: TGCGCCAGCAGAAACTCGGCCCTCACGGGCTATGGCTACACCTTC. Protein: CASRNSALTGYGYTF.

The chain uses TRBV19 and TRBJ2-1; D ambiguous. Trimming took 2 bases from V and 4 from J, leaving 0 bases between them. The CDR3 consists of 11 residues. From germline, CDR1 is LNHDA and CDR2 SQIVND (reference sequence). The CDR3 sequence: CASSIYNEQFF. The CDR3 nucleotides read TGTGCCAGTAGTATATACAATGAGCAGTTCTTC.